This entry is about one T cell receptor (beta chain). For a few donor pairs, CD4+ naive/memory and CD8+ naive/effector-memory/TEMRA unstimulated subsets were also sequenced. Data came from immunoSEQ multiplex PCR; TCRdb stores just in-frame clones and leaves some out. The table lists approximately 94,000 clones, roughly 96% of them singletons, with 0.031% in the top ten. This sample stems from a study of siplizumab effects on memory and regulatory T cells. The V gene lost 3 bases and the J gene lost 5 bases, with 4 bases spanning the gap. Germline V gene sequence: CDR1 SNHLY, CDR2 FYNNEI. This CDR3 is 11 amino acids long.

Sequencing was done on a sample of naive CD4+ T cells sorted from blood. The source is a human donor in good health. J is TRBJ2-5 and V is TRBV2; D unclear. The CDR3 nucleotides are TGTGCCAGCAGTGACCCGGAGACCCAGTACTTC. Translating gives CASSDPETQYF.